This TCR beta chain was recorded in a study of a mutant IDH1 vaccine in newly diagnosed glioma. On the study more broadly: Initiation of the vaccine course occurred 4-6 weeks after radiotherapy alone, or alongside temozolomide cycles.

This CDR3 contains 20 residues. CDR1 is LGHNA, CDR2 YNFKEQ, per germline. Trimming cost V 5 bases and J 5 bases, with 28 bases left between them. Time point defined: week 23, last vaccination. With topical imiquimod, each dose of the vaccine consisted of 300 ug of mutant IDH1 20-mer peptide. On this clone itself: Its antigen is still unknown.

TCRdb keeps only in-frame clones here, not all; method: immunoSEQ multiplex PCR. This sample carries approximately 41,000 clones, about 91% of them seen once, and the ten largest clones take roughly 3.9%. The starting material was PBMCs, obtained from a glioma patient whose treatment included an IDH1 peptide vaccine. This sequence originates from a man aged 50-60 years with glioma. The chain carries TRBV4-2 and TRBJ1-6; D not resolved. CDR3 DNA sequence: TGTGCCAGCAGCGGCCCGTCGCCCCCGGTGACCTTTGGGAATAATTCACCCCTCCACTTT. This translates into CASSGPSPPVTFGNNSPLHF.